This TCR beta chain was profiled in a study of cytomegalovirus exposure and HLA in healthy donors. This table comes from immunoSEQ multiplex PCR, and its TCRdb copy is limited to in-frame clones, with some not included. Found here are roughly 240,000 clones, 85% to 90% of them singletons; the top ten hold less than 3%. The V gene lost 2 bases and the J gene lost 9 bases, with 10 bases spanning the gap. This CDR3 is built from 13 residues. CDR1 and CDR2 from the germline V gene are MNHNS and SASEGT. Sequenced: PBMCs. The J gene is TRBJ2-2, the V gene TRBV6-1, with D hard to call. The sequence was obtained from a man between 18 and 35 years old in good health and CMV-seronegative. The CDR3 sequence is CASSESGSRELFF. The CDR3 nucleotides are TGTGCCAGCAGTGAATCGGGTTCTCGGGAGCTGTTTTTT.